The TCR beta chain under discussion was sequenced for a study of blood T cell repertoires in COVID-19. At the level of the study: Samples representing acute and convalescent COVID-19 were sourced from the United States, Italy and Spain. Nucleic acid was either cDNA or gDNA, and it came from T cells, B-cell-depleted T cells, or PBMCs.

Under the authors' procedure: Amplification with reference gene primers provided the estimates of nucleated cell counts. Profiled with immunoSEQ multiplex PCR; TCRdb holds only in-frame clones, not every one. V and J calls and clone size are copied from that table; D and trimming were computed from the DNA. Of about 100,000 clones listed, about 88% are singletons. The source of this sequence is a man aged 60 to 69 with acute or convalescent COVID-19. The specimen sequenced was peripheral blood.

This chain's CDR3 is CASSPPGSYEQYF. Here the CDR3 DNA reads TGTGCCAGCAGCCCCCCCGGCTCCTACGAGCAGTACTTC. The chain joins TRBV7-2 to TRBJ2-7; D is unclear. Germline V gene data show CDR1 as SGHTA and CDR2 as FQGNSA. The CDR3 spans 13 residues. V lost 5 bases and J lost 0, with 8 bases in between.